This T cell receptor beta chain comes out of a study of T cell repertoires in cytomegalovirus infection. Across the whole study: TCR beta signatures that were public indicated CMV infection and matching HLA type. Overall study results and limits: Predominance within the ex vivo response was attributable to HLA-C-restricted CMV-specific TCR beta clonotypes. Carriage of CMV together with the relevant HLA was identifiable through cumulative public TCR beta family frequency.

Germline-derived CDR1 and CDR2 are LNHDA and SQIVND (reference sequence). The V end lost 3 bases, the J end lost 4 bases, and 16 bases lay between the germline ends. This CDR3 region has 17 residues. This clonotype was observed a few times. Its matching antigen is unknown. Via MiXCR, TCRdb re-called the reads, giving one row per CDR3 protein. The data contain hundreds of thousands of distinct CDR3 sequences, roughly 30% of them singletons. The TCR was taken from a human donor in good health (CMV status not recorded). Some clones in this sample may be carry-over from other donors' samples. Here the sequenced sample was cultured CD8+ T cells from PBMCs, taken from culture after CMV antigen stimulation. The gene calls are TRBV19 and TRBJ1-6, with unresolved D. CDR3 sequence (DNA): TGTGCCAGTAGTATTTCCCAGCGAGCTGGATATAATTCACCCCTCCACTTT. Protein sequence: CASSISQRAGYNSPLHF.